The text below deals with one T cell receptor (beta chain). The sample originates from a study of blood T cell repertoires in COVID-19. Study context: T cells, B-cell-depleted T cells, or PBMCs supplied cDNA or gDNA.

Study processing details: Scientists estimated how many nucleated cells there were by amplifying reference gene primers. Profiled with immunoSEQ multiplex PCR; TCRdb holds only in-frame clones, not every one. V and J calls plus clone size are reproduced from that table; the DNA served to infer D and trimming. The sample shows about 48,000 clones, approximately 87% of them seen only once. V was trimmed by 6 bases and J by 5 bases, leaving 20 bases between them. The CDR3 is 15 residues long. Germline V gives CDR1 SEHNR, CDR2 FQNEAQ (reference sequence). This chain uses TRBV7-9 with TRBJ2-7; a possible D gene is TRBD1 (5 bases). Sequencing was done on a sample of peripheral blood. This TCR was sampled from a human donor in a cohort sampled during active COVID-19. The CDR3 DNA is TGTGCCAGCAGTCAGGGCGCCAGGGCTAGGGACGAGCAGTACTTC. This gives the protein CASSQGARARDEQYF.